What follows are 32 T cell receptor beta chains derived from one specimen sequenced in a study of technical replicates of blood from a handful of donors. Sequencing was performed with immunoSEQ multiplex PCR; in TCRdb, only in-frame clones are kept and a portion is missing. Here the sample spans almost 70,000 clones, 75% to 90% being singletons. The material sequenced was PBMCs. These receptor sequences come from a human donor in good health. Some clones in this sample may be carry-over from other donors' samples.

The rearrangement joins TRBV5-5 to TRBJ2-7; 7 positions agree with TRBD1. In germline, CDR1 is SGHKS, CDR2 YYEKEE (reference sequence). V dropped 4 bases and J dropped 0; count of bases not matched to a gene: 7. This CDR3 has 15 amino acids. The CDR3 region has the DNA TGTGCCAGCAGCACAGGGGATGGGCCCTCCTACGAGCAGTACTTC. It yields the protein CASSTGDGPSYEQYF. The full variable domain, completed using reference TRBV5-5 and TRBJ2-7, is DAGVTQSPTHLIKTRGQQVTLRCSPISGHKSVSWYQQVLGQGPQFIFQYYEKEERGRGNFPDRFSARQFPNYSSELNVNALLLGDSALYLCASSTGDGPSYEQYFGPGTRLTVT.

The chain uses TRBV4-2 and TRBJ2-5; possibly TRBD2 for D (6 bases). Germline V gene data show CDR1 as LGHNA and CDR2 as YNFKEQ. V dropped 0 bases and J dropped 5 bases, with 7 bases sitting between them. The CDR3 consists of 13 residues. In DNA form, the CDR3 reads TGTGCCAGCAGCCAAGATGGAGGGGAGACCCAGTACTTC. It translates to CASSQDGGETQYF.

This clone was picked up a small number of times. The rearrangement joins TRBV5-1 to TRBJ1-1; tentatively, D is TRBD1 (5 bases). This CDR3 region has 15 residues. CDR1 is SGHRS and CDR2 is YFSETQ in the germline V gene. Trimming removed 0 bases from V and 5 bases from J, with 14 bases in between. CDR3 coding DNA: TGCGCCAGCAGCTTGGGAGCAGGGTACGAAACTGAAGCTTTCTTT. This translates into CASSLGAGYETEAFF.

This clone was found a few times. The chain joins TRBV19 to TRBJ1-5; the D is unclear. V gave up 4 bases and J gave up 4 bases, with 8 bases separating them. CDR1 is LNHDA and CDR2 is SQIVND in the germline V gene (reference sequence). This CDR3 has 13 amino acids. The CDR3 coding sequence is TGTGCCAGTAGTAGACGGGAGAATCAGCCCCAGCATTTT. It is translated as CASSRRENQPQHF.

The CDR3 sequence: CASSLVGEGGEQFF. The CDR3 DNA follows: TGTGCCAGCAGCTTAGTCGGGGAGGGGGGTGAGCAGTTCTTC. This chain links TRBV7-6 with TRBJ2-1; tentatively, D is TRBD2 (7 bases). Trimming left V 1 base short and J 9 bases short, with 13 bases between. Germline V CDR1 and CDR2: SGHVS, FNYEAQ. This CDR3 region has 14 residues.

The rearrangement links TRBV6-5 to TRBJ2-7; 8 bases are a match to TRBD1. The CDR3 is made up of 15 amino acids. The germline V gene encodes CDR1 MNHEY and CDR2 SVGAGI. V lost 5 bases, J lost 0 bases, and 6 bases stayed unmatched. The CDR3 sequence is CASSRDRRNSYEQYF. In nucleotides, the CDR3 is TGTGCCAGCAGTCGGGACAGGCGCAACTCCTACGAGCAGTACTTC.

This chain joins TRBV4-1 and TRBJ2-1, with D possibly being TRBD2 (5 bases). Germline V gene lookup returns CDR1 MGHRA and CDR2 YSYEKL. The CDR3 sequence is 15 residues long. V was pared by 8 bases and J by 1 base, with 15 bases between. The DNA for the CDR3 is TGCGCCAGCCAACTAGGTCAAGGTTCCTACAATGAGCAGTTCTTC. Its protein product is CASQLGQGSYNEQFF.

In the case of this clone: Germline is not matched at one junction end, which may reflect a read error. The rearrangement joins TRBV15 to TRBJ1-5; 7 bases are shared with TRBD1. The length of the CDR3 is 18 residues. The germline V gene has CDR1 LNHNV and CDR2 YYDKDF (reference sequence). The CDR3 DNA reads TGTGCCACCAGCAGAGATCTAAGCATGCGAGGGGGCAACCAGCCCCAGCATTTT. Translated, it gives CATSRDLSMRGGNQPQHF.

CDR3 sequence: CASSSMTGVASPQHF. The CDR3 DNA is TGTGCCAGCAGCTCCATGACAGGGGTGGCTTCACCCCAGCATTTT. The V gene is TRBV7-8, the J gene TRBJ1-5; 8 nucleotides agree with TRBD1. Germline CDR1 and CDR2: SGHVS and FQNEAQ. The CDR3 spans 15 residues. V dropped 4 bases and J dropped 10; count of bases not matched to a gene: 12.

CDR3 bases: TGTGCCAGCAGTGAAGTTTCGACAGGGAATCTCTACGAGCAGTACTTC. It translates to CASSEVSTGNLYEQYF. This chain joins TRBV2 and TRBJ2-7; 7 bases are a match to TRBD1. V was clipped by 1 base and J by 3 bases; unmatched bases: 9. The CDR3 sequence is 16 residues long. Germline lookup yields CDR1 SNHLY and CDR2 FYNNEI.

V usage is TRBV30 and J usage is TRBJ1-1, with TRBD1 matching 7 bases. CDR3 length equals 16 residues. V lost 1 base, J lost 4 bases, and 12 bases stayed unmatched. From germline, CDR1 is GTSNPN and CDR2 SVGIG (reference sequence). The CDR3 nucleotides read TGTGCCTGGAGTGACCCTTCGACAGGGCGATCCACTGAAGCTTTCTTT. This translates into CAWSDPSTGRSTEAFF.

The genes are TRBV4-2 and TRBJ1-6, with D hard to call. Trimming pared 2 bases from V and 10 bases from J, leaving 12 bases between. Per germline, CDR1 LGHNA and CDR2 YNFKEQ. The CDR3 runs 14 residues. This CDR3 reads CASSQREQGSPLHF. CDR3 bases: TGTGCCAGCAGCCAACGGGAGCAAGGGTCACCCCTCCACTTT.

This rearrangement joins TRBV6-6 to TRBJ1-3, with no clear D. Germline assignment: CDR1 MNHNY and CDR2 SVGAGI (reference sequence). V was pared by 2 bases and J by 0 bases, with 5 bases between. The CDR3 consists of 14 residues. CDR3 nucleotides: TGTGCCAGCAGTTACGGGAGCTCTGGAAACACCATATATTTT. This encodes CASSYGSSGNTIYF.

The J gene is TRBJ2-3, the V gene TRBV6-1; D is perhaps TRBD1 (6 bases). V was clipped by 0 bases and J by 5 bases, with 15 bases between them. Germline V gene sequence: CDR1 MNHNS, CDR2 SASEGT. The CDR3 runs 16 residues. As DNA, the CDR3 is TGTGCCAGCAGTGAAGCGAGGGGGTCTCTGGGAGATACGCAGTATTTT. Amino acid sequence: CASSEARGSLGDTQYF.

The table lists this clone with a few counts. The chain joins TRBV7-9 to TRBJ1-3, with TRBD1 matching 8 bases. The CDR3 runs 16 residues. The germline V gene has CDR1 SEHNR and CDR2 FQNEAQ (reference sequence). V shed 2 bases, J shed 4 bases, and the junction held 7 bases outside the gene matches. This CDR3 reads CASSLNQDRAGNTIYF. In DNA form, the CDR3 reads TGTGCCAGCAGCTTAAACCAGGACAGGGCAGGAAACACCATATATTTT.

This chain joins TRBV5-1 and TRBJ1-2; perhaps TRBD1 as D (6 bases). V was cut by 4 bases and J by 6 bases, with 10 bases left in between. Germline V CDR1 and CDR2: SGHRS, YFSETQ. The CDR3 spans 12 residues. The CDR3: CASSPQGDGYTF. The CDR3 DNA is TGCGCCAGCAGCCCACAGGGAGATGGCTACACCTTC.

The chain uses TRBV18 and TRBJ2-1, with 7 bases identical to TRBD2. Germline V gives CDR1 KGHSH, CDR2 LQKENI. CDR3 size: 15 residues. The V gene end was trimmed by 5 bases and the J gene end by 5 bases; junction bases not matched to a gene: 9. The CDR3 DNA sequence: TGTGCCAGCTCAGACCGGGGGAGGGCCGACAATGAGCAGTTCTTC. Translation gives CASSDRGRADNEQFF.

This chain links TRBV7-2 with TRBJ1-2, with a possible D match to TRBD1 (6 bases). The CDR3 covers 14 residues. Deletions cut 0 bases from V and 5 bases from J, with 10 bases between. The germline V gene has CDR1 SGHTA and CDR2 FQGNSA. In nucleotides, the CDR3 is TGTGCCAGCAGCTTAGCTCCAGGGGAATATGGCTACACCTTC. Translation: CASSLAPGEYGYTF. The entire variable domain, with the rest obtained from reference TRBV7-2 and TRBJ1-2, is as follows: GAGVSQSPSNKVTEKGKDVELRCDPISGHTALYWYRQSLGQGLEFLIYFQGNSAPDKSGLPSDRFSAERTGGSVSTLTIQRTQQEDSAVYLCASSLAPGEYGYTFGSGTRLTVV.

The chain links TRBV5-1 to TRBJ2-2, with 7 nucleotides matching TRBD2. Trimming cost V 4 bases and J 5 bases; bases outside gene matches: 17. This CDR3 comprises 18 residues. Germline CDR1 reads SGHRS; CDR2 reads YFSETQ. The DNA of the CDR3 is TGCGCCAGCAGCACCGCGGGGGAGCCCAATTACGGGACCGGGGAGCTGTTTTTT. It encodes CASSTAGEPNYGTGELFF. Using reference TRBV5-1 and TRBJ2-2 for the parts outside the CDR3, the full variable domain is KAGVTQTPRYLIKTRGQQVTLSCSPISGHRSVSWYQQTPGQGLQFLFEYFSETQRNKGNFPGRFSGRQFSNSRSEMNVSTLELGDSALYLCASSTAGEPNYGTGELFFGEGSRLTVL.

This rearrangement joins TRBV7-2 to TRBJ2-3, with TRBD1 identical over 10 bases. Trimming at V came to 4 bases and at J to 6 bases, leaving 4 bases not matched to a gene. The germline V gene encodes CDR1 SGHTA and CDR2 FQGNSA. This CDR3 has 14 residues. The CDR3 sequence is CASSWDRGADTQYF. In nucleotides, the CDR3 is TGTGCCAGCAGCTGGGACAGGGGTGCGGATACGCAGTATTTT.

CDR3 region: CAISGGRYSTLDYGYTF. Written as DNA, the CDR3 is TGTGCCATCAGTGGGGGCAGGTATTCGACCCTCGACTATGGCTACACCTTC. The chain has TRBV10-3 and TRBJ1-2; TRBD1 is a possible D gene (5 bases). CDR1 and CDR2 (germline): ENHRY, SYGVKD. The CDR3 length is 17 residues. The V end lost 4 bases, the J end lost 3 bases, and 21 bases lay between the germline ends.

J is TRBJ2-1 and V is TRBV7-9, with D maybe TRBD2 (7 bases). The V and J ends lost 4 bases and 8 bases respectively, with 18 bases between them. The CDR3 has 15 residues. Germline V lookup: CDR1 SEHNR, CDR2 FQNEAQ (reference sequence). The CDR3: CASSSRGGGPYEQFF. CDR3 coding DNA: TGTGCCAGCAGCTCTAGAGGGGGGGGGCCCTATGAGCAGTTCTTC.

The V and J genes are TRBV6-1 and TRBJ1-4, with 8 bases that match TRBD1. CDR1 and CDR2 from the germline V gene are MNHNS and SASEGT. The CDR3 runs 14 residues. The V and J ends lost 8 bases and 4 bases, in that order; junction bases with no gene match: 6. The CDR3 DNA reads as TGTGCCAGCGGACGGACAGGGTTTAATGAAAAACTGTTTTTT. The encoded protein is CASGRTGFNEKLFF.

This chain's CDR3 is CASSPILDRQETQYF. CDR3 DNA: TGTGCCAGCAGCCCCATACTGGACAGGCAAGAGACCCAGTACTTC. The rearrangement links TRBV7-6 to TRBJ2-5; 7 nucleotides align to TRBD1. V lost 5 bases, J lost 2 bases, and 8 bases stayed unmatched. The CDR3 is 15 amino acids. Germline CDR1 reads SGHVS; CDR2 reads FNYEAQ.

The V gene is TRBV5-1, the J gene TRBJ2-2; TRBD1 agrees at 10 bases. V lost 3 bases and J lost 5; bases outside the gene matches: 4. The CDR3 is made up of 15 amino acids. Germline loops: CDR1 SGHRS, CDR2 YFSETQ. CDR3 protein: CASSSGQGWTGELFF. The CDR3 region has the DNA TGCGCCAGCAGCTCGGGACAGGGGTGGACCGGGGAGCTGTTTTTT.

This chain joins TRBV5-1 and TRBJ2-5, with 8 bases that match TRBD2. The germline gives CDR1 SGHRS, CDR2 YFSETQ. V lost 4 bases to trimming and J lost 5 bases; unmatched junction nucleotides: 10. The CDR3 is made up of 15 amino acids. This CDR3 is CASSPQAGALETQYF. DNA of the CDR3: TGCGCCAGCAGCCCCCAAGCGGGAGCGCTGGAGACCCAGTACTTC.

The chain carries TRBV19 and TRBJ1-2; 9 bases agree with TRBD1. This CDR3 comprises 16 residues. CDR1 is LNHDA and CDR2 is SQIVND in the germline V gene (reference sequence). Trimming took 7 bases from V and 8 from J; bases not matched to a gene: 17. The CDR3 loop is CASTSGTGNRRVGYTF. DNA for the CDR3: TGTGCCAGTACCTCCGGGACAGGGAATCGGAGGGTAGGCTACACCTTC.

The rearrangement links TRBV10-3 to TRBJ2-3, with 10 bases lining up with TRBD1. Germline V lookup: CDR1 ENHRY, CDR2 SYGVKD. The V gene end was trimmed by 6 bases and the J gene end by 5 bases; junction bases not matched to a gene: 8. This CDR3 has 15 amino acids. The CDR3 protein is CAISRGQGKGDTQYF. The CDR3 region has the DNA TGTGCCATCAGCCGGGGACAGGGGAAGGGAGATACGCAGTATTTT.

The V and J genes are TRBV18 and TRBJ2-4, with 11 bases identical to TRBD1. This CDR3 spans 16 amino acids. The germline gives CDR1 KGHSH, CDR2 LQKENI. Trimming at V came to 2 bases and at J to 1 base, leaving 1 base not matched to a gene. This chain's CDR3 is CASSPGQGAAKNIQYF. DNA of the CDR3: TGTGCCAGCTCACCAGGACAGGGGGCGGCCAAAAACATTCAGTACTTC.

The V and J genes are TRBV4-2 and TRBJ1-2, with unresolved D. Germline V gives CDR1 LGHNA, CDR2 YNFKEQ. This CDR3 contains 12 residues. V was cut by 2 bases and J by 2 bases, with 3 bases left in between. The CDR3 DNA reads as TGTGCCAGCAGCCAAAGCAACTATGGCTACACCTTC. This sequence encodes CASSQSNYGYTF.

V and J are TRBV5-5 and TRBJ2-7, with D possibly matching TRBD2 (5 bases). This CDR3 contains 13 residues. V shed 4 bases and J shed 2 bases, with 10 bases lying between them. Germline loops: CDR1 SGHKS, CDR2 YYEKEE (reference sequence). Written as DNA, the CDR3 is TGTGCCAGCAGCCCCGGCGGGCCCTACGAGCAGTACTTC. This translates into CASSPGGPYEQYF.

There are a few counts of this clone. This chain connects TRBV25-1 to TRBJ1-1; 7 bases agree with TRBD1. The CDR3 is 18 amino acids. Germline V lookup: CDR1 MGHDK, CDR2 SYGVNS. The V and J ends lost 7 bases and 1 base, in that order; junction bases with no gene match: 18. The CDR3 DNA reads as TGTGCCAGCACCTCGAGGGGGACAGCGAGGGTGGAGAACACTGAAGCTTTCTTT. Protein sequence: CASTSRGTARVENTEAFF.